This T cell receptor beta chain was sequenced for a study of blood T cell repertoires in COVID-19. In the original processing: Cell counts per sample came from amplifying reference gene primers. Libraries were prepared by immunoSEQ multiplex PCR; TCRdb keeps only in-frame clonotypes and omits some of them. V, J and clone size reflect that table, while D and trimming were determined from the DNA. In the table there are 240,000 or so clones, around 84% of which are singletons. In this sample, this clone turned up once. The sample comprised peripheral blood. This receptor was obtained from a woman in her 70s with active or convalescent COVID-19.

The CDR3 protein is CASRRGQYSNQPQHF. CDR3 bases: TGCGCCAGCAGGAGGGGACAGTATAGCAATCAGCCCCAGCATTTT. The chain couples TRBV10-2 to TRBJ1-5; TRBD1 matches at 7 bases. Germline lookup yields CDR1 WSHSY and CDR2 SAAADI. V shed 6 bases, J shed 0 bases, and the junction held 5 bases outside the gene matches. This CDR3 region has 15 residues.